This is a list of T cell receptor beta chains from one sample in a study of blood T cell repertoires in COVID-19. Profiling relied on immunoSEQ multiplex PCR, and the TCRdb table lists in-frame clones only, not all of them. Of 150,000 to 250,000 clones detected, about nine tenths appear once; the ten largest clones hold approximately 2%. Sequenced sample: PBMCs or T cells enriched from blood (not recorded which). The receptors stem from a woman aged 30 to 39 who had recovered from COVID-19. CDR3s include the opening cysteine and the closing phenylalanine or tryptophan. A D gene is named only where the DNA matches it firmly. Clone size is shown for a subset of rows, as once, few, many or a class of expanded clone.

CDR3aa: CASNPGDTEAFF
CDR3nt: TGTGCCAGCAACCCCGGTGACACTGAAGCTTTCTTT
len: 12
d_gene: -
j_gene: TRBJ1-1
abundance: -
v_gene: TRBV5-5

CDR3aa: CASVRGSATDTQYF
CDR3nt: TGTGCCAGCGTAAGAGGGTCTGCGACAGATACGCAGTATTTT
len: 14
d_gene: -
j_gene: TRBJ2-3
abundance: -
v_gene: TRBV13

CDR3aa: CASGTGPQPLHF
CDR3nt: TGTGCCAGTGGTACGGGTCCCCAACCCCTCCACTTT
len: 12
d_gene: -
j_gene: TRBJ1-6
abundance: -
v_gene: TRBV12-3/TRBV12-4

CDR3aa: CASSPGLAEPYEQYF
CDR3nt: TGTGCCAGCAGCCCGGGACTAGCGGAGCCGTACGAGCAGTACTTC
len: 15
d_gene: TRBD2
j_gene: TRBJ2-7
abundance: -
v_gene: TRBV3-1/TRBV3-2

CDR3aa: CASSRQASYGYTF
CDR3nt: TGTGCCAGCTCCAGACAGGCCTCCTATGGCTACACCTTC
len: 13
d_gene: -
j_gene: TRBJ1-2
abundance: -
v_gene: TRBV9

CDR3aa: CASSFGVSRETQYF
CDR3nt: TGTGCCAGCAGCTTCGGAGTCAGTAGGGAGACCCAGTACTTC
len: 14
d_gene: -
j_gene: TRBJ2-5
abundance: -
v_gene: TRBV7-8

CDR3aa: CAISEVGTGLPLHF
CDR3nt: TGTGCCATCAGTGAAGTGGGGACAGGGCTGCCCCTCCACTTT
len: 14
d_gene: TRBD1
j_gene: TRBJ1-6
abundance: once
v_gene: TRBV10-3

CDR3aa: CASSSQGLELETQYF
CDR3nt: TGTGCCAGCAGCTCTCAGGGACTAGAATTGGAGACCCAGTACTTC
len: 15
d_gene: TRBD2
j_gene: TRBJ2-5
abundance: -
v_gene: TRBV7-9

CDR3aa: CASSPRQGHYGYTF
CDR3nt: TGCGCCAGCAGCCCACGACAGGGCCACTATGGCTACACCTTC
len: 14
d_gene: TRBD1
j_gene: TRBJ1-2
abundance: -
v_gene: TRBV5-1

CDR3aa: CAWSGGQTNTGELFF
CDR3nt: TGTGCCTGGAGTGGGGGACAAACAAACACCGGGGAGCTGTTTTTT
len: 15
d_gene: -
j_gene: TRBJ2-2
abundance: -
v_gene: TRBV30

CDR3aa: CASSGPDRVYEKLFF
CDR3nt: TGTGCCAGCAGTGGACCGGACAGGGTATATGAAAAACTGTTTTTT
len: 15
d_gene: TRBD1
j_gene: TRBJ1-4
abundance: -
v_gene: TRBV28

CDR3aa: CASSKDRVRYGYTF
CDR3nt: TGCGCCAGCAGCAAAGACAGGGTTCGCTATGGCTACACCTTC
len: 14
d_gene: TRBD1
j_gene: TRBJ1-2
abundance: -
v_gene: TRBV4-3

CDR3aa: CASSLSTGEGYTF
CDR3nt: TGTGCCAGCAGTCTCTCCACAGGGGAAGGCTACACCTTC
len: 13
d_gene: TRBD1
j_gene: TRBJ1-2
abundance: -
v_gene: TRBV27

CDR3aa: CASTVRGSTDTQYF
CDR3nt: TGTGCCAGCACAGTAAGGGGGAGCACAGATACGCAGTATTTT
len: 14
d_gene: -
j_gene: TRBJ2-3
abundance: -
v_gene: TRBV11-3

CDR3aa: CASSPRRGEKLFF
CDR3nt: TGTGCCAGCAGCCCACGGAGGGGTGAAAAACTGTTTTTT
len: 13
d_gene: -
j_gene: TRBJ1-4
abundance: -
v_gene: TRBV7-2

CDR3aa: CASSFQGDGYTF
CDR3nt: TGTGCCAGCAGCTTTCAGGGCGATGGCTACACCTTC
len: 12
d_gene: -
j_gene: TRBJ1-2
abundance: -
v_gene: TRBV11-2

CDR3aa: CASSGTGGREQYF
CDR3nt: TGTGCCAGCTCCGGGACAGGGGGCCGCGAGCAGTACTTC
len: 13
d_gene: TRBD1
j_gene: TRBJ2-7
abundance: -
v_gene: TRBV9

CDR3aa: CASSHPGGYNSPLHF
CDR3nt: TGTGCCAGCAGCCACCCAGGGGGCTATAATTCACCCCTCCACTTT
len: 15
d_gene: TRBD1
j_gene: TRBJ1-6
abundance: -
v_gene: TRBV3-1/TRBV3-2

CDR3aa: CATSPRGQTDQPQHF
CDR3nt: TGTGCCACCAGTCCCCGGGGACAGACAGATCAGCCCCAGCATTTT
len: 15
d_gene: TRBD1
j_gene: TRBJ1-5
abundance: once
v_gene: TRBV24-1

CDR3aa: CASSQGGQGATNEKLFF
CDR3nt: TGCGCCAGCAGCCAAGGGGGACAGGGTGCAACTAATGAAAAACTGTTTTTT
len: 17
d_gene: TRBD1
j_gene: TRBJ1-4
abundance: -
v_gene: TRBV4-3

CDR3aa: CASSFASQETQYF
CDR3nt: TGTGCCAGCAGTTTCGCGTCCCAAGAGACCCAGTACTTC
len: 13
d_gene: -
j_gene: TRBJ2-5
abundance: -
v_gene: TRBV28

CDR3aa: CASSYAATADQPQHF
CDR3nt: TGTGCCAGCAGTTATGCTGCTACCGCGGATCAGCCCCAGCATTTT
len: 15
d_gene: -
j_gene: TRBJ1-5
abundance: -
v_gene: TRBV6-5

CDR3aa: CASSSGQGAGNQPQHF
CDR3nt: TGTGCCAGCAGCTCAGGACAGGGGGCTGGCAATCAGCCCCAGCATTTT
len: 16
d_gene: TRBD1
j_gene: TRBJ1-5
abundance: -
v_gene: TRBV7-2

CDR3aa: CATSESPGTGSTDTQYF
CDR3nt: TGTGCCACCAGTGAGTCGCCCGGGACTGGAAGCACAGATACGCAGTATTTT
len: 17
d_gene: -
j_gene: TRBJ2-3
abundance: -
v_gene: TRBV24-1

CDR3aa: CASSQDTASNTGELFF
CDR3nt: TGCGCCAGCAGCCAGGACACAGCCTCGAACACCGGGGAGCTGTTTTTT
len: 16
d_gene: -
j_gene: TRBJ2-2
abundance: -
v_gene: TRBV4-3

CDR3aa: CASSLIGGEETQYF
CDR3nt: TGTGCCAGCAGCTTAATCGGCGGTGAGGAGACCCAGTACTTC
len: 14
d_gene: -
j_gene: TRBJ2-5
abundance: few
v_gene: TRBV7-3

CDR3aa: CASSVGLAEYEQYF
CDR3nt: TGTGCCAGCAGCGTCGGACTAGCGGAGTACGAGCAGTACTTC
len: 14
d_gene: TRBD2
j_gene: TRBJ2-7
abundance: -
v_gene: TRBV9

CDR3aa: CASSPSPGLAYSGELFF
CDR3nt: TGTGCCAGCAGTCCTTCCCCGGGACTAGCATATTCCGGGGAGCTGTTTTTT
len: 17
d_gene: TRBD2
j_gene: TRBJ2-2
abundance: -
v_gene: TRBV27

CDR3aa: CASSYSKPNTEAFF
CDR3nt: TGTGCCAGCAGTTACTCGAAGCCGAACACTGAAGCTTTCTTT
len: 14
d_gene: -
j_gene: TRBJ1-1
abundance: -
v_gene: TRBV6-5